This entry lists 18 T cell receptor beta chains sequenced from one sample in a study of blood T cell repertoires in COVID-19. Some clones are missing from TCRdb's copy, which holds only in-frame ones; the method was immunoSEQ multiplex PCR. Of 72,000 or so clones listed, around 85% are singletons. The sequencing sample was made of peripheral blood. These receptors all come from a woman older than 75 with active or convalescent COVID-19.

CDR3 protein: CAWSVGGASYEQYF. CDR3 nucleotide sequence: TGTGCCTGGAGCGTCGGGGGGGCCTCCTACGAGCAGTACTTC. The J gene is TRBJ2-7, the V gene TRBV30; 8 bases are shared with TRBD2. Losses at the gene ends were 3 bases for V and 0 bases for J; bases not matched to a gene: 4. CDR1 is GTSNPN and CDR2 is SVGIG in the germline V gene (reference sequence). This CDR3 is 14 amino acids long. Using reference TRBV30 and TRBJ2-7 for the parts outside the CDR3, the full variable domain is SQTIHQWPATLVQPVGSPLSLECTVEGTSNPNLYWYRQAAGRGLQLLFYSVGIGQISSEVPQNLSASRPQDRQFILSSKKLLLSDSGFYLCAWSVGGASYEQYFGPGTRLTVT.

This rearrangement joins TRBV10-2 to TRBJ1-4, with D perhaps TRBD1 (6 bases). The germline V gene has CDR1 WSHSY and CDR2 SAAADI. Trimming cost V 6 bases and J 8 bases, with 10 bases left between them. This CDR3 is 12 amino acids long. CDR3 in DNA: TGCGCCAGCAGCATCCAGGGGGAAAAACTGTTTTTT. It specifies CASSIQGEKLFF.

The chain has TRBV10-3 and TRBJ2-3; 8 bases are a match to TRBD2. With 4 bases clipped from V and 5 bases from J, the junction kept 2 bases outside the gene matches. This CDR3 region has 13 residues. Germline V CDR1 and CDR2: ENHRY, SYGVKD. Written as DNA, the CDR3 is TGTGCCATCAGTGCGGGGGGGAAAGATACGCAGTATTTT. This gives the protein CAISAGGKDTQYF.

The J gene is TRBJ1-6, the V gene TRBV30, with 7 bases that match TRBD1. Trimming at V came to 1 base and at J to 7 bases, leaving 4 bases not matched to a gene. The germline V gene encodes CDR1 GTSNPN and CDR2 SVGIG (reference sequence). The CDR3 sequence is 14 residues long. In DNA form, the CDR3 reads TGTGCCTGGAGTGCTGGACAGGAGAATTCACCCCTCCACTTT. Amino acid sequence: CAWSAGQENSPLHF.

This clone was observed a handful of times. J is TRBJ1-1 and V is TRBV6-5; tentatively, D is TRBD1 (6 bases). CDR1 and CDR2 from the germline V gene are MNHEY and SVGAGI. V was cut by 6 bases and J by 5 bases, with 19 bases left in between. This CDR3 contains 15 residues. This chain's CDR3 is CASRPLTGRGTEAFF. In DNA, the CDR3 is TGTGCCAGCAGACCTTTGACAGGTAGGGGGACTGAAGCTTTCTTT.

The chain has TRBV6-2 or TRBV6-3 and TRBJ1-6, with D perhaps matching TRBD1 (5 bases). This CDR3 region has 13 residues. Germline CDR1 reads MNHEY; CDR2 reads SVGEGT. Trimming took 6 bases from V and 8 from J, leaving 11 bases between them. CDR3 coding DNA: TGTGCCAGCAGCGACAGTTCTTATTCACCCCTCCACTTT. Translation gives CASSDSSYSPLHF.

The genes are TRBV7-8 and TRBJ2-5; D is uncertain. The germline V gene has CDR1 SGHVS and CDR2 FQNEAQ. V lost 5 bases to trimming and J lost 0 bases, with 10 bases between them. This CDR3 has 14 residues. The CDR3 DNA is TGTGCCAGCAGCCGATCCACAAACCAAGAGACCCAGTACTTC. Its protein product is CASSRSTNQETQYF. Based on the CDR3 plus reference TRBV7-8 and TRBJ2-5, the full variable domain is GAGVSQSPRYKVAKRGQDVALRCDPISGHVSLFWYQQALGQGPEFLTYFQNEAQLDKSGLPSDRFFAERPEGSVSTLKIQRTQQEDSAVYLCASSRSTNQETQYFGPGTRLLVL.

This chain joins TRBV7-2 and TRBJ1-5; unclear D gene. Trimming cost V 7 bases and J 3 bases, with 16 bases left between them. The CDR3 is made up of 15 amino acids. Germline assignment: CDR1 SGHTA and CDR2 FQGNSA. The CDR3 coding sequence is TGTGCCAGCAAGGCTGATTTGGGCCACAATCAGCCCCAGCATTTT. It is translated as CASKADLGHNQPQHF.

The rearrangement joins TRBV7-9 to TRBJ1-1, with 8 bases matching TRBD1. This CDR3 has 15 residues. V shed 3 bases, J shed 2 bases, and the junction held 5 bases outside the gene matches. The germline CDR1 and CDR2 sequences are SEHNR and FQNEAQ (reference sequence). CDR3 sequence reads: CASSLTGALNTEAFF. CDR3 nucleotides: TGTGCCAGCAGCTTGACAGGGGCCCTAAACACTGAAGCTTTCTTT. Using reference TRBV7-9 and TRBJ1-1 for the parts outside the CDR3, the full variable domain is DTGVSQNPRHKITKRGQNVTFRCDPISEHNRLYWYRQTLGQGPEFLTYFQNEAQLEKSRLLSDRFSAERPKGSFSTLEIQRTEQGDSAMYLCASSLTGALNTEAFFGQGTRLTVV.

This chain uses TRBV11-2 with TRBJ2-1; perhaps TRBD1 as D (5 bases). The germline gives CDR1 SGHAT, CDR2 FQNNGV. The CDR3 loop spans 15 amino acids. V gave up 0 bases and J gave up 1 base, with 7 bases separating them. The CDR3 DNA follows: TGTGCCAGCAGCTTAGATCAGGGTTCCTACAATGAGCAGTTCTTC. The encoded protein is CASSLDQGSYNEQFF.

This chain connects TRBV25-1 to TRBJ1-2; no reliable D call. CDR3 size: 9 residues. Trimming pared 8 bases from V and 7 bases from J, leaving 5 bases between. Germline loops: CDR1 MGHDK, CDR2 SYGVNS. CDR3 sequence (DNA): TGTGCCAGCCGGGGTGGCTACACCTTC. Translating gives CASRGGYTF.

The V gene is TRBV6-6, the J gene TRBJ2-2, with TRBD2 matching 9 bases. CDR3 length: 16 residues. CDR1 is MNHNY and CDR2 is SVGAGI in the germline V gene (reference sequence). With V trimmed by 0 bases and J by 6 bases, 5 bases remained unmatched. The CDR3 sequence is CASSYSRTSDAGELFF. In nucleotides, the CDR3 is TGTGCCAGCAGTTACTCCCGGACTAGCGACGCCGGGGAGCTGTTTTTT.

The genes are TRBV5-4 and TRBJ1-3; no clear D gene. The CDR3 is 17 amino acids. The germline CDR1 and CDR2 sequences are SGHNT and YYREEE (reference sequence). V was trimmed by 0 bases and J by 0 bases, leaving 13 bases between them. The CDR3 nucleotides are TGTGCCAGCAGCTTGGGTGGGGAGTTCAGCTCTGGAAACACCATATATTTT. Translation: CASSLGGEFSSGNTIYF.

This clone was observed a handful of times. This chain links TRBV7-2 with TRBJ1-4, with D possibly being TRBD1 (5 bases). The CDR3 is 14 residues long. The V gene's germline CDR1 is SGHTA and CDR2 FQGNSA. Trimming took 5 bases from V and 5 from J, leaving 12 bases between them. The CDR3 DNA follows: TGTGCCAGCAGCCGCGGGACTGGGAATGAAAAACTGTTTTTT. Protein: CASSRGTGNEKLFF.

The V gene is TRBV18, the J gene TRBJ1-1; D gene uncertain. The CDR3 runs to 13 residues. CDR1 and CDR2 from the germline V gene are KGHSH and LQKENI. Trimming removed 4 bases from V and 3 bases from J, with 9 bases in between. The CDR3 sequence is CASSLAEDTEAFF. CDR3 in DNA: TGTGCCAGCTCACTAGCGGAGGACACTGAAGCTTTCTTT.

This chain joins TRBV11-2 and TRBJ2-1; D possibly corresponds to TRBD2 (6 bases). Trimming shortened V by 5 bases and J by 12 bases, and 14 bases separated the two germline ends. The CDR3 consists of 12 residues. CDR1 is SGHAT and CDR2 is FQNNGV in the germline V gene. CDR3 nucleotides: TGTGCCAGCAGCGAAAGGGTGGGGGGGCAGTTCTTC. This translates into CASSERVGGQFF.

J is TRBJ2-7 and V is TRBV25-1, with a weak D call TRBD2 (6 bases). Germline V lookup: CDR1 MGHDK, CDR2 SYGVNS. The CDR3 contains 15 residues. V lost 3 bases to trimming and J lost 4 bases, with 16 bases between them. This chain's CDR3 is CASSDPGGNTYEQYF. DNA of the CDR3: TGTGCCAGCAGTGATCCCGGGGGTAATACTTACGAGCAGTACTTC.

V gene TRBV4-3 combines with J gene TRBJ1-6, with D hard to call. CDR3 length: 14 residues. Per germline, CDR1 LGHNA and CDR2 YSLEER. V was trimmed by 1 base and J by 4 bases, leaving 5 bases between them. The CDR3 DNA reads TGCGCCAGCAGCCAAGGGCAGTATAATTCACCCCTCCACTTT. Its translation is CASSQGQYNSPLHF.